This T cell receptor (beta chain) was sequenced during a study of PD-1 blockade in classical Hodgkin lymphoma (dated by TCRdb to about 2020). A note on the overall study: To define a peripheral blood immune signature of response to PD-1 blockade in classical Hodgkin lymphoma, the study combined TCR beta sequencing with CyTOF.

General study outcomes and caveats: Baseline TCR diversity was reported to be lower in newly diagnosed patients than in healthy donors, and even lower in relapsed/refractory patients. The study was restricted to a single clinical trial cohort, and the causes of repertoire differences, possibly disease activity or prior therapy, were left undefined.

The time point label, as the study defines it: newly diagnosed, previously untreated cHL patient sample. CD4+ T cells were purified from thawed PBMCs by magnetic negative selection with a Miltenyi CD4+ T cell isolation kit. To serve as a comparison group for the relapsed/refractory trial patients, PBMCs were sequenced from patients with newly diagnosed, previously untreated classical Hodgkin lymphoma. Peripheral blood was collected in 8 mL Vacutainer Cell Preparation Tubes, from which PBMCs were isolated by centrifugation and then cryopreserved. Purified CD4+ and CD8+ fractions were prepared only for cases in which an additional PBMC sample was available. Magnetically labelled cells were removed on LS columns in a quadroMACS separator, and the flow-through was collected as the purified fraction. For this clone: Its antigen target is currently unknown. No base quality values were provided; no much bigger clone lies one nucleotide off.

Genomic DNA was extracted with the Qiagen DNeasy kit from unsorted PBMCs and from negatively selected CD4+ and CD8+ fractions. Using primers that anneal to V and J segments, immunoSEQ multiplex PCR amplified the TCR beta CDR3 regions. A synthetic immune receptor repertoire was used to minimize amplification bias, and remaining bias was computationally removed after sequencing. The original methods were these. Repertoire diversity was quantified as the Shannon entropy index using custom Python scripts. Unsorted, CD4+ and CD8+ repertoires were analyzed separately, except in combined analyses where CD4+ and CD8+ sequences were merged in silico. TCRdb stores this immuneACCESS table with in-frame sequences only. Part of the clones is absent; in the studies checked, under half of the shortfall reflects unresolved V genes, and no reason is known for the rest. D and trimming come from the DNA, and the V and J calls and clone size come from that table. The sample contains 20,000 to 25,000 clones, about 90% of them found a single time. The top ten clones comprise 0.5% to 0.6% of the sample.

Trimming takes 0 bases from V and 3 bases from J, and the germline ends sit 9 bases apart. The CDR3 spans 14 residues, from the cysteine through the phenylalanine. The entry retains the CDR3 DNA only, 42 bases that are in frame from base 1. In the germline V gene, CDR1 corresponds to SGHRS and CDR2 to YFSETQ. The clonotype comes from a human donor with classical Hodgkin lymphoma. Input material: CD4+ T cells from blood. The chain is encoded by TRBV5-1 joined to TRBJ2-5; TRBD1 is a possible D gene, resting on 6 matching bases. The CDR3 here reads CASSLGQAEETQYF. The bases read TGCGCCAGCAGCTTGGGACAGGCCGAAGAGACCCAGTACTTC.